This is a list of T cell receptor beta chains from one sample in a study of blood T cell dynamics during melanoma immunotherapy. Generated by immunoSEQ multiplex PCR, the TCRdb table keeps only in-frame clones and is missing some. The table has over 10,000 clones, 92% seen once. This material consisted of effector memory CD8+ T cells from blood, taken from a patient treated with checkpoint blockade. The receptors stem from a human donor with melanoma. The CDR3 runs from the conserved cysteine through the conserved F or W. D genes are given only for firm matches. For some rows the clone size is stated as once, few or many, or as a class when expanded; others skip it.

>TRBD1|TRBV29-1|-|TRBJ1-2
TGCAGCGTTGCCGGGGACAGGGGTAACTATGGCTACACCTTC
CSVAGDRGNYGYTF
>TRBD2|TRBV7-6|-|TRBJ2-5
TGTGCCAGCAGCTTAGAAGGGCTAGCGGGAGATGCAGAGACCCAGTACTTC
CASSLEGLAGDAETQYF
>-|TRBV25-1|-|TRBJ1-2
TGTGCCAGCAGTGACGTCCAGGAATCTAACTATGGCTACACCTTC
CASSDVQESNYGYTF
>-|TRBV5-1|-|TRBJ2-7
TGCGCCAGCAGCTTGGTGGACCGCGCCTCAGACGAGCAGTACTTC
CASSLVDRASDEQYF
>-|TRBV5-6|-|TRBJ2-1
TGTGCCAGCAGCTCCGACCGACAGGAGTACAATGAGCAGTTCTTC
CASSSDRQEYNEQFF
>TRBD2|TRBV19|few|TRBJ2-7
TGTGCCAGTAGCCGCCGGGACTACGGGTTTCGCGAGCAGTACTTC
CASSRRDYGFREQYF
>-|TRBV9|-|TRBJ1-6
TGTGCCAGCAGCCCGAACGAGGGGTCGTCCCTCCACTTT
CASSPNEGSSLHF
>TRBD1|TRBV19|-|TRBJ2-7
TGTGCCAGTAGCGCCGGGACAGAGTACGAGCAGTACTTC
CASSAGTEYEQYF
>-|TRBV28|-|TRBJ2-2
TGTGCCAGCACAATCCGGGACACCGGGGAGCTGTTTTTT
CASTIRDTGELFF
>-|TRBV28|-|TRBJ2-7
TGTGCCAGCAGTGGCTCGAATTACTACGAGCAGTACTTC
CASSGSNYYEQYF
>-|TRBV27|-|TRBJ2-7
TGTGCCAGCAGTTTGGGCAGCCTCTACGAGCAGTACTTC
CASSLGSLYEQYF
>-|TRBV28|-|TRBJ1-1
TGTGCCAGCAGTTTCGGGGTCCGGAACACTGAAGCTTTCTTT
CASSFGVRNTEAFF
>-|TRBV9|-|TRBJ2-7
TGTGCTAGCAGCGGCCCCTCGGGGTACGAGCAGTACTTC
CASSGPSGYEQYF
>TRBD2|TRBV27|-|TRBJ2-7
TGTGCCAGCAGGCCACCAGCGGGAGAAGGTTACGAGCAGTACTTC
CASRPPAGEGYEQYF
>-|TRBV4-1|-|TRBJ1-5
TGCGCCAGCAGCCAAGAGATTGGGGATCTATCCCAGCATTTT
CASSQEIGDLSQHF
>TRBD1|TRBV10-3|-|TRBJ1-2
TGTGCCATCAGTGAGGGACAGGAGCTGGGTGGCTACACCTTC
CAISEGQELGGYTF
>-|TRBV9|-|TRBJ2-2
TGTGCCAGCAGCGCCCCTGAGAGGGCGGACACCGGGGAGCTGTTTTTT
CASSAPERADTGELFF
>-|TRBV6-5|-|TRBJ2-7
TGTGCCAGCAGCGAACAGAATTCCTACGAGCAGTACTTC
CASSEQNSYEQYF
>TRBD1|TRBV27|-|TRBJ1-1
TGTGCCAGCAGGCACCGGGACAGGGTGAACACTGAAGCTTTCTTT
CASRHRDRVNTEAFF
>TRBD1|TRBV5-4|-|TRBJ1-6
TGTGCCAGCAGCCAGACAGGGATTAATTCACCCCTCCACTTT
CASSQTGINSPLHF
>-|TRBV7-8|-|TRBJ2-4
TGTGCCAGCAGCTCCCGGGACTCCAAAAACATTCAGTACTTC
CASSSRDSKNIQYF
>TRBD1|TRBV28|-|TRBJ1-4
TGTGCCAGCAGTTTGGTCAGGGGGCGCGAAAAACTGTTTTTT
CASSLVRGREKLFF
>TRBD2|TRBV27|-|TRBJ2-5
TGTGCCAGCAGTCCCTCGGGACTATATTCCCCAGAGACCCAGTACTTC
CASSPSGLYSPETQYF
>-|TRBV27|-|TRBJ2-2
TGTGCCAGCAGTTTATCTAACACCGGGGAGCTGTTTTTT
CASSLSNTGELFF
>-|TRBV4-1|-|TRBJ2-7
TGCGCCAGCAGCCAGGAAGCAGGGCTCAACGAGCAGTACTTC
CASSQEAGLNEQYF
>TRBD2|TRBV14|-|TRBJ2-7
TGTGCCAGCAGCCAAGTAGCGGGAGCTGACGAGCAGTACTTC
CASSQVAGADEQYF
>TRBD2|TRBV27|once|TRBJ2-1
TGTGCCAGCAGTCGCGGGACTAGCGGGTACAATGAGCAGTTCTTC
CASSRGTSGYNEQFF
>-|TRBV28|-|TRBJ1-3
TGTGCCAGCAGTCCCGCGGACGGAAGCTCTGGAAACACCATATATTTT
CASSPADGSSGNTIYF
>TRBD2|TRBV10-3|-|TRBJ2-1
TGTGCCATCAGTGAAATAGCGGGGGGGTCCTACAATGAGCAGTTCTTC
CAISEIAGGSYNEQFF
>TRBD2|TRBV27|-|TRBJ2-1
TGTGCCAGCAGTTTACTGCCTAGCGGGTTAAATGAGCAGTTCTTC
CASSLLPSGLNEQFF
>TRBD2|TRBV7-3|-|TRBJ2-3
TGTGCCAGCAGCTCTAGCGGCTCACCCACAGATACGCAGTATTTT
CASSSSGSPTDTQYF
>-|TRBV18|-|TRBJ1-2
TGTGCCAGCTCACCCCCAACAGGCCCGGCTCTCGGCTACACCTTC
CASSPPTGPALGYTF
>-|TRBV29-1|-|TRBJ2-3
TGCAGCGTTGAAGCCTTTGGGGGGCGAGCAGATACGCAGTATTTT
CSVEAFGGRADTQYF
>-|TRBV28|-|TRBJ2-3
TGTGCCCTAACGAGGGATAACACAGATACGCAGTATTTT
CALTRDNTDTQYF
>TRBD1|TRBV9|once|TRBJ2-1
TGTGCCAGCAGCTCCCCGGGGACAGGGGGGCTCAATGAGCAGTTCTTC
CASSSPGTGGLNEQFF
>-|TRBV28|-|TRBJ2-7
TGTGCCAGCAGTTTCTTGGTCGGATACGAGCAGTACTTC
CASSFLVGYEQYF
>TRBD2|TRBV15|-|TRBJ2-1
TGTGCCACCAGTCATAACCCGGGGCTAGCGGGTGGTCAAGGCAATGAGCAGTTCTTC
CATSHNPGLAGGQGNEQFF
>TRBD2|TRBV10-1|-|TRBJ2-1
TGCGCCAGCAGTGATAGCGGGATCTACAATGAGCAGTTCTTC
CASSDSGIYNEQFF
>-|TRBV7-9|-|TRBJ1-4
TGTGCCAGCAGCCGAGGGTGGGGGGAAACTGAAAAACTGTTTTTT
CASSRGWGETEKLFF